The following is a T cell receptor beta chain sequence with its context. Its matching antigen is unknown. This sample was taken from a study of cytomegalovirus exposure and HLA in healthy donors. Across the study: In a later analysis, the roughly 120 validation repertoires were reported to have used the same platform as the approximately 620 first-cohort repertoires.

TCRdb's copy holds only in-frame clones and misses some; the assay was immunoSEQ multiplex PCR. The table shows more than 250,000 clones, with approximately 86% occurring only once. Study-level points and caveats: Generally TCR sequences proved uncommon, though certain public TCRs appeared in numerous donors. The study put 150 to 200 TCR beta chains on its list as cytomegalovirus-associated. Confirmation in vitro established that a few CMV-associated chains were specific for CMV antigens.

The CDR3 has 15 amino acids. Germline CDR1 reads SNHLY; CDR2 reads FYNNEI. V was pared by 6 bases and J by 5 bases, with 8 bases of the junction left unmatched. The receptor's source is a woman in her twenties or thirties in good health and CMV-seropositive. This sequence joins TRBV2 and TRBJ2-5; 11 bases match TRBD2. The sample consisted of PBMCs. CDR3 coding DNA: TGTGCCAGCAGAAAAAGACTAGCGGGGAAGGAGACCCAGTACTTC. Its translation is CASRKRLAGKETQYF.